The following is a T cell receptor (beta chain) sequence with its context. Its target is not known. PCR primers comprised 60 Vbeta and 13 Jbeta primers. Clones were sequenced by immunoSEQ multiplex PCR, and TCRdb holds only the in-frame ones, with some missing. Among around 200,000 clones listed, 65% to 90% were seen once. The data were obtained in a study of cytomegalovirus exposure and HLA in healthy donors. Study results and caveats: Specific recognition of CMV antigens was confirmed in vitro for three chains (all CMV-associated).

V was clipped by 5 bases and J by 5 bases, with 9 bases between them. The CDR3 totals 12 residues. Germline lookup yields CDR1 SGHTA and CDR2 FQGNSA. Whereas donors were nominally healthy upon sampling, unrecorded immune exposures were probable. The sequence came from a middle-aged man in good health and CMV-seropositive. This chain links TRBV7-2 with TRBJ1-1; no firm D call. Sequencing input: PBMCs. The CDR3: CASSRTGTEAFF. Written as DNA, the CDR3 is TGTGCCAGCAGCCGAACGGGGACTGAAGCTTTCTTT.